This TCR beta chain stems from a study of technical replicates of blood from a handful of donors. Generated by immunoSEQ multiplex PCR, the TCRdb table keeps only in-frame clones and is missing some. This sample carries approximately 73,000 clones, 85% to 95% of them seen once, and the ten largest clones take more than 0.3%. This clone has a single count. This CDR3 is built from 14 residues. Germline values: CDR1 SGHVS, CDR2 FQNEAQ. Germline trimming cut 2 bases from V and 6 bases from J; bases unmatched to any gene: 4. The source of this sequence is a human donor in good health. The specimen sequenced was T cells isolated from PBMCs. This chain connects TRBV7-8 to TRBJ2-7; 10 nucleotides match TRBD1. In DNA form, the CDR3 reads TGTGCCAGCAGCTTAAGGGACAGGGGCCGCGAGCAGTACTTC. It translates to CASSLRDRGREQYF.